These T cell receptor beta chains were read from a single sample in a study of blood T cells in healthy people across ages. TCRdb itself ran the 5' RACE reads through MiXCR, one entry per CDR3 protein. The profile shows 890,000 or so distinct CDR3 sequences, approximately 67% of them singletons. The sample taken for sequencing was blood. These TCRs come from a man younger than 45 in good health. Each CDR3 is given with its conserved first and last residue. D genes are given only for firm matches. Clone size is not always given. Where it is, it says once, few, many or a class for expanded clones.

-,TRBV5-1,TRBJ2-7,15,few,CASSLQGNSEYEQYF,TGCGCTAGCAGCTTACAGGGAAATTCAGAATACGAGCAGTACTTC
-,TRBV12-3/TRBV12-4,TRBJ2-7,12,-,CASSRLAYEQYF,TGTGCCAGCAGCCGACTAGCCTACGAGCAGTACTTC
-,TRBV9,TRBJ1-1,14,-,CASSVGGMLTEAFF,TGTGCCAGCAGCGTAGGTGGTATGCTCACTGAAGCTTTCTTT
TRBD1,TRBV29-1,TRBJ1-4,13,-,CSGQGGNNEKLFF,TGCAGCGGACAGGGAGGCAATAATGAAAAACTGTTTTTT
TRBD2,TRBV20-1,TRBJ2-5,13,-,CSASLAGKETQYF,TGCAGTGCATCACTAGCGGGGAAAGAGACCCAGTACTTC
-,TRBV15,TRBJ2-3,14,-,CATSRDRRADTQYF,TGTGCCACCAGCAGAGACAGGCGAGCAGATACGCAGTATTTT
-,TRBV5-1,TRBJ1-4,15,-,CASSLVGAQSEKLFF,TGCGCCAGCAGCTTGGTGGGGGCGCAGTCGGAAAAACTGTTTTTT
-,TRBV20-1,TRBJ1-4,14,-,CSATGRRTNEKLFF,TGCAGTGCCACGGGGAGACGCACTAATGAAAAACTGTTTTTT
TRBD1,TRBV5-1,TRBJ2-5,15,-,CASSWNRGHQETQYF,TGCGCCAGCAGCTGGAACAGGGGCCACCAAGAGACCCAGTACTTC
-,TRBV5-1,TRBJ2-1,15,few,CASSAGYRADDEQFF,TGCGCCAGCAGCGCTGGATATAGGGCGGATGATGAGCAGTTCTTC
TRBD1,TRBV4-3,TRBJ2-7,17,-,CASSQDAPGQTLYEQYF,TGCGCCAGCAGCCAGGACGCACCGGGACAGACTCTCTACGAGCAGTACTTC
TRBD1,TRBV29-1,TRBJ2-4,15,few,CSVDGQEGGKNIQYF,TGCAGCGTTGATGGACAGGAAGGGGGCAAAAACATTCAGTACTTC
-,TRBV11-1,TRBJ2-4,16,few,CASSKGDTLAKNIQYF,TGTGCCAGCAGCAAGGGGGACACCTTAGCCAAAAACATTCAGTACTTC
-,TRBV20-1,TRBJ1-3,14,-,CSAIKQYSGNTIYF,TGCAGTGCTATCAAACAGTACTCTGGAAACACCATATATTTT
-,TRBV29-1,TRBJ2-7,14,-,CSVPRTGSSYEQYF,TGCAGCGTTCCGCGGACTGGGAGCTCCTACGAGCAGTACTTC
TRBD1,TRBV28,TRBJ1-2,15,-,CASSLPDRVYYGYTF,TGTGCCAGCAGTTTACCCGACAGGGTGTACTATGGCTACACCTTC
-,TRBV7-3,TRBJ2-1,13,-,CASSPPPPGEQFF,TGTGCCAGCAGCCCTCCTCCACCTGGTGAGCAGTTCTTC
-,TRBV2,TRBJ2-7,14,-,CASSEPQGTYEQYF,TGTGCCAGCAGTGAACCCCAGGGGACGTACGAGCAGTACTTC
TRBD1,TRBV11-1,TRBJ2-2,15,-,CASSSRTGHTGELFF,TGTGCCAGCAGCTCACGGACAGGGCACACCGGGGAGCTGTTTTTT
TRBD1,TRBV7-2,TRBJ2-5,15,-,CASSWWDRAQETQYF,TGTGCCAGCAGCTGGTGGGACAGGGCCCAAGAGACTCAGTACTTC
-,TRBV28,TRBJ2-1,16,-,CASSLEGISSYNEQFF,TGCGCCAGCAGCTTGGAAGGGATAAGCTCCTACAATGAGCAGTTCTTC
TRBD2,TRBV28,TRBJ2-3,16,-,CASSRSGTSDTDTQYF,TGTGCCAGCAGCCGTTCCGGGACTAGCGATACAGATACGCAGTATTTT
-,TRBV14,TRBJ2-3,14,-,CASTGLQHGGTQYF,TGTGCCAGCACCGGGCTCCAACACGGGGGTACGCAGTATTTT
TRBD1,TRBV4-1,TRBJ2-1,16,-,CASSLEPGTVNNEQFF,TGCGCCAGCAGCCTCGAACCCGGGACAGTAAACAATGAGCAGTTCTTC
-,TRBV20-1,TRBJ1-5,13,-,CSAAGLGNQPQHF,TGCAGTGCGGCAGGGCTAGGTAATCAGCCCCAGCATTTT
-,TRBV25-1,TRBJ2-7,14,-,CAATTRGSPYEQYF,TGTGCCGCTACTACAAGGGGTTCCCCCTACGAGCAGTACTTC
-,TRBV7-3,TRBJ1-1,13,-,CASSQYKNTEAFF,TGTGCCAGCAGCCAGTACAAGAACACTGAAGCTTTCTTT
-,TRBV4-2,TRBJ2-1,15,-,CASSQESLAVDEQFF,TGTGCCAGCAGCCAAGAATCCCTAGCCGTCGATGAGCAGTTCTTC
-,TRBV27,TRBJ1-2,15,-,CASSPGGVYNYGYTF,TGTGCCAGCAGTCCCGGGGGAGTGTACAACTATGGCTACACCTTC
-,TRBV29-1,TRBJ2-7,12,once,CSVESSSYEQYF,TGCAGCGTAGAAAGTTCCAGCTACGAGCAGTACTTC
TRBD2,TRBV29-1,TRBJ2-3,18,-,CSVEEMLAGDLSTDTQYF,TGCAGCGTTGAGGAGATGCTAGCGGGGGACCTTAGCACAGATACGCAGTATTTT
TRBD2,TRBV20-1,TRBJ2-5,15,-,CSASGWGGGPETQYF,TGCAGTGCTTCTGGCTGGGGGGGTGGTCCAGAGACCCAGTACTTC
TRBD1,TRBV5-1,TRBJ2-1,16,few,CASSLVHRGIYNEQFF,TGCGCCAGCAGCTTGGTGCACAGGGGTATTTACAATGAGCAGTTCTTC
-,TRBV13,TRBJ2-3,15,-,CASSSVGREADTQYF,TGTGCCAGCAGCTCAGTGGGCAGGGAGGCAGATACGCAGTATTTT
-,TRBV28,TRBJ2-7,15,few,CASSLRGPSEYEQYF,TGTGCCAGCAGTTTAAGAGGACCATCGGAATACGAGCAGTACTTC
-,TRBV15,TRBJ2-7,14,few,CATSRVGAAAEQYF,TGTGCCACCAGCAGAGTTGGTGCCGCAGCGGAGCAGTACTTC
TRBD2,TRBV5-1,TRBJ2-7,16,few,CASSSLSGEGSYEQYF,TGCGCCAGCAGCTCCCTTAGCGGGGAGGGGTCCTACGAGCAGTACTTC
-,TRBV20-1,TRBJ2-1,14,-,CSARGPSSYNEQFF,TGCAGTGCTCGAGGCCCCAGCTCCTACAATGAGCAGTTCTTC
TRBD2,TRBV29-1,TRBJ2-1,16,-,CSVEGTSGVPVNEQFF,TGCAGCGTTGAAGGGACTAGCGGGGTCCCAGTCAATGAGCAGTTCTTC
TRBD2,TRBV29-1,TRBJ2-1,13,-,CSSGTSGTSEQFF,TGCAGCAGTGGGACTAGCGGGACGAGTGAGCAGTTCTTC
-,TRBV14,TRBJ2-3,13,few,CASSGPGSDTQYF,TGTGCCAGCAGCGGACCAGGATCAGATACGCAGTATTTT
-,TRBV20-1,TRBJ2-5,12,-,CSARADRGGGYF,TGCAGTGCTAGAGCCGACAGGGGCGGGGGGTACTTC
TRBD2,TRBV9,TRBJ2-5,13,-,CASSGTRGETQYF,TGTGCCAGCAGCGGGACGCGGGGGGAGACCCAGTACTTC
-,TRBV7-2,TRBJ2-5,14,few,CASSAPGTQETQYF,TGTGCCAGCAGCGCACCCGGGACTCAAGAGACCCAGTACTTC
-,TRBV10-3,TRBJ2-3,12,few,CAITGSTDTQYF,TGTGCCATAACAGGGTCCACAGATACGCAGTATTTT
-,TRBV7-2,TRBJ2-3,13,few,CASSAPTGNTQYF,TGTGCCAGCAGCGCCCCCACCGGGAATACGCAGTATTTT
TRBD1,TRBV6-2/TRBV6-3,TRBJ2-7,14,-,CASSFDRGHYEQYF,TGTGCCAGCAGCTTCGACAGGGGACACTACGAGCAGTACTTC
-,TRBV4-3,TRBJ2-6,15,few,CASSQSLPPANVLTF,TGCGCCAGCAGCCAAAGTCTCCCCCCGGCCAACGTCCTGACTTTC
-,TRBV7-9,TRBJ2-4,15,-,CASSHTTAAKNIQYF,TGTGCCAGCAGCCATACGACCGCAGCCAAAAACATTCAGTACTTC
TRBD1,TRBV7-9,TRBJ2-1,14,-,CASPGTDRDNEQFF,TGTGCCAGCCCCGGGACAGACCGGGACAATGAGCAGTTCTTC
TRBD1,TRBV9,TRBJ1-2,16,-,CASSKGQGSLRDGYTF,TGTGCCAGCAGCAAAGGACAGGGGAGTCTTCGTGATGGCTACACCTTC
TRBD1,TRBV4-3,TRBJ2-7,15,-,CASSPGTGAFYEQYF,TGCGCCAGCAGCCCCGGGACAGGGGCTTTCTACGAGCAGTACTTC